This TCR beta chain was profiled in a study of T cell repertoires in ileal Crohn's disease. Adults with ileal or ileocolonic Crohn's disease and an indication for resection were eligible. Broader study findings: Clonality above 26.8% at surgery always came with endoscopic recurrence. Sorted CD8 T cells held more high-frequency clones than CD4.

Measured with immunoSEQ multiplex PCR; TCRdb has only the in-frame clones, and not every one. The top ten clones hold 5.9% of a sample with more than 11,000 clones, around two thirds of them seen once. About this clone itself: Its antigen is unknown.

The ends were cut back, 2 bases at V and 0 bases at J, with 14 bases in the middle. This CDR3 contains 16 residues. CDR1 and CDR2 (germline): SGDLS, YYNGEE. This rearrangement joins TRBV9 to TRBJ1-2, with unresolved D. This receptor was obtained from an adult with Crohn's disease. Sequencing was done on a sample of ileal tissue. The CDR3 spells CASSVGPGLANYGYTF. CDR3 nucleotides: TGTGCCAGCAGCGTTGGTCCAGGCCTGGCTAACTATGGCTACACCTTC.